This entry features one TCR beta chain sequence. This sample stems from a study of blood T cell repertoires in COVID-19. Study-wide context: The United States, Italy and Spain provided the acute and convalescent COVID-19 samples. From T cells, B-cell-depleted T cells, or PBMCs came the material, which was cDNA or gDNA.

As handled by the study authors: Estimates of nucleated cell counts were drawn from the amplification of reference gene primers. Repertoires were generated with immunoSEQ multiplex PCR, while TCRdb's copy carries only in-frame clones and drops some. The V and J calls and clone size come from that table; D and trimming were worked out from the DNA. The sample carries 270,000 or so clones, 81% recorded once. This sequence originates from a woman in her fifties or sixties with active or convalescent COVID-19. The sequencing sample was made of peripheral blood.

CDR3 amino acids: CASSGSRDYTDTQYF. The DNA of the CDR3 is TGTGCCAGCAGCGGATCCCGGGACTACACAGATACGCAGTATTTT. The chain is built from TRBV9 and TRBJ2-3; 7 bases match TRBD2. The germline gives CDR1 SGDLS, CDR2 YYNGEE. Trimming removed 3 bases from V and 2 bases from J; junction bases left unmatched: 6. The CDR3 contains 15 residues.